Listed below are T cell receptor beta chains from one sample, sequenced in a study of shared clonotypes between healthy human individuals. Sequencing used immunoSEQ multiplex PCR; TCRdb keeps in-frame clones, though not all of them. The sample lists about 1.1 million clones; around 78% were seen once. The sample comprised memory CD4+ T cells from PBMCs. Receptors originate from a man younger than 35 in good health. Some clones in this sample may be carry-over from other donors' samples. Each CDR3 is given without its conserved first and last residue.

j_call v_call cdr3_aa
TRBJ2-7 TRBV9 ASSVDLGQGYEQY
TRBJ2-1 TRBV5-4 ASSLTPPNEQF
TRBJ2-1 TRBV25-1 ASSASPGNEQF
TRBJ1-1 TRBV20-1 SATLNLGAF
TRBJ2-1 TRBV2 ASSYHVSEQF
TRBJ2-7 TRBV2 ASSDPGSYEQY
TRBJ1-2 TRBV19 ASSNLRGDYGYT
TRBJ2-6 TRBV7-2 ASSLRSGASFGANVLT
TRBJ1-5 TRBV5-1 ASSLTGASNQPQH
TRBJ2-7 TRBV18 ASSPPSSDEQY
TRBJ2-2 TRBV10-2 ASRASGVNTGELF
TRBJ1-2 TRBV9 ASSAAGGGYT
TRBJ1-2 TRBV7-9 ASSLGGGQANYGYT
TRBJ2-5 TRBV11-2 ASSRLLRQETQY
TRBJ2-3 TRBV7-3 ASSKTDTQY
TRBJ2-3 TRBV11-2 ASSRTSGTHTQY
TRBJ2-7 TRBV30 AWSVIQGGRQY
TRBJ2-4 TRBV28 ASSKGEGVPAKNIQY
TRBJ2-1 TRBV7-8 ASSFMTGPYNEQF
TRBJ2-3 TRBV27 ASSTRTPDTQY
TRBJ2-3 TRBV6-5 ASSYGNRANTQY
TRBJ2-2 TRBV15 ATSAIRTGELF
TRBJ2-7 TRBV18 ASSPGQLGEQY
TRBJ2-7 TRBV7-6 ASSPTSAGSYEQY
TRBJ2-1 TRBV27 ASSFSTSGRTWGSYNEQF
TRBJ2-2 TRBV11-2 ASSPPSRAGELF
TRBJ2-2 TRBV11-2 ASSSQPAGNTGELF
TRBJ1-2 TRBV9 ASSPGQGNYGYT